Below are 6 T cell receptor beta chains sequenced from a single sample in a study of blood T cell repertoires in COVID-19. Sequenced by immunoSEQ multiplex PCR; TCRdb stores in-frame clones only, minus some. The repertoire consists of about 300,000 clones, with 70% to 90% occurring once and the leading ten covering less than 4.5%. The sequencing sample was made of PBMCs or T cells enriched from blood (not recorded which). The receptors here all came from a man aged 30-40 years who had recovered from COVID-19.

The V and J genes are TRBV2 and TRBJ1-2; D may be TRBD1 (6 bases). Trimming took 6 bases from V and 8 from J, leaving 16 bases between them. The CDR3 length is 13 residues. The germline V gene encodes CDR1 SNHLY and CDR2 FYNNEI. The CDR3, as DNA: TGTGCCAGCAGCAGGGGCCCGGGTTGGGGCTACACCTTC. Protein product: CASSRGPGWGYTF.

The V call is TRBV3-1 (or the pseudogene TRBV3-2), the J call TRBJ2-2; D gene unclear. V gave up 5 bases and J gave up 5 bases, with 3 bases separating them. The CDR3 consists of 11 residues. Per the germline V gene, CDR1 is LGHDT and CDR2 is YNNKEL (reference sequence). The CDR3 nucleotides read TGTGCCAGCAGCGAGACCGGGGAGCTGTTTTTT. Protein product: CASSETGELFF.

V gene TRBV5-1 combines with J gene TRBJ1-1; 8 bases are shared with TRBD1. Germline CDR1 and CDR2: SGHRS and YFSETQ. The V segment lost 2 bases and the J segment 2 bases; nucleotides outside the gene matches: 2. CDR3 size: 14 residues. As DNA, the CDR3 is TGCGCCAGCAGCTTAGGGACAGGAAACACTGAAGCTTTCTTT. This codes for CASSLGTGNTEAFF.

This sequence joins TRBV7-9 and TRBJ1-5; 8 positions agree with TRBD1. V lost 1 base to trimming and J lost 6 bases; unmatched junction nucleotides: 5. Per germline, CDR1 SEHNR and CDR2 FQNEAQ (reference sequence). The CDR3 sequence is 15 residues long. The CDR3 DNA sequence: TGTGCCAGCAGCTTAGGGACAGGGAGGGGTCAGCCCCAGCATTTT. Translation: CASSLGTGRGQPQHF.

The chain employs TRBV5-4 and TRBJ2-2; D is unclear. V was clipped by 0 bases and J by 1 base, with 4 bases between them. The CDR3 has 14 residues. Germline-derived CDR1 and CDR2 are SGHNT and YYREEE (reference sequence). CDR3 sequence reads: CASSLVQNTGELFF. CDR3 in DNA: TGTGCCAGCAGCTTGGTCCAGAACACCGGGGAGCTGTTTTTT.

This clone was seen repeatedly, ten times or more. The V gene is TRBV15, the J gene TRBJ1-4; 11 nucleotides agree with TRBD1. The CDR3 is 17 residues long. From germline, CDR1 is LNHNV and CDR2 YYDKDF (reference sequence). The trim removed 0 bases at V and 8 bases at J, leaving 8 bases unmatched. CDR3 coding DNA: TGTGCCACCAGCAGAGAAGGGAGAGGGACAGGGGGAGAAAAACTGTTTTTT. It is translated as CATSREGRGTGGEKLFF. The whole variable domain, remainder taken from reference TRBV15 and TRBJ1-4, is DAMVIQNPRYQVTQFGKPVTLSCSQTLNHNVMYWYQQKSSQAPKLLFHYYDKDFNNEADTPDNFQSRRPNTSFCFLDIRSPGLGDTAMYLCATSREGRGTGGEKLFFGSGTQLSVL.